One and the same sample provided the 25 T cell receptor beta chains below, sequenced in a study of regulatory T cells in long-lasting Graves disease. Investigators prepared the TCR beta libraries by applying iRepertoire HTBI primers and Arm-PCR of CDR3 regions. TCRdb analysed the multiplex PCR reads with MiXCR anew, one entry per CDR3 protein. The repertoire holds 700,000 or so distinct CDR3 sequences, with around 30% as singletons. The time point: persistent/refractory GD, antithyroid drugs over 5 years with positive TRAb. Extracted PBMC RNA gave rise to the TCR library. The material sequenced was peripheral blood mononuclear cells (PBMCs), taken when the disease was refractory, from a patient treated with antithyroid drugs. The receptors here all came from a female donor with Graves disease.

This chain uses TRBV20-1 with TRBJ1-5; TRBD1 is a possible D gene (5 bases). Germline CDR1 is DFQATT and CDR2 is SNEGSKA (reference sequence). The germline V and J ends were trimmed by 1 base and 6 bases, with 13 bases remaining between them. The CDR3 totals 14 residues. CDR3: CSARGSAGSQPQHF. DNA for the CDR3: TGCAGTGCTAGAGGGTCGGCAGGGAGTCAGCCCCAGCATTTT.

This clonotype was counted a few times. The CDR3 loop is CSVENGWDRYGYTF. The CDR3 DNA is TGCAGCGTTGAAAATGGGTGGGATCGCTATGGCTACACCTTC. J is TRBJ1-2 and V is TRBV29-1, with no clear D. Germline V gene lookup returns CDR1 SQVTM and CDR2 ANQGSEA. This CDR3 has 14 residues. V was shortened by 2 bases and J by 4 bases, with 14 bases between the two germline ends.

This rearrangement joins TRBV2 to TRBJ1-5; unclear D gene. There are 15 residues in the CDR3. The germline V gene has CDR1 SNHLY and CDR2 FYNNEI. Trimming took 3 bases from V and 7 from J, leaving 16 bases between them. CDR3 amino acids: CASSEDPNLRQPQHF. The CDR3 region has the DNA TGTGCCAGCAGTGAGGACCCCAACCTGCGGCAGCCCCAGCATTTT.

V gene TRBV11-3 combines with J gene TRBJ1-3; D not certain. Between the trimmed V and J ends, which lost 5 bases and 8 bases, there was a span of 19 bases. This CDR3 has 15 residues. CDR1 is SGHNT, CDR2 YENEEA, per germline. The chain's CDR3 is CASSTTLTGLYTIYF. The CDR3 nucleotides read TGTGCCAGCAGCACCACCCTCACCGGGCTATACACCATATATTTT.

This clonotype showed up many times. This chain links TRBV12-3 or TRBV12-4 with TRBJ1-1, with a tentative D call TRBD1 (5 bases). CDR3 size: 14 residues. V was shortened by 7 bases and J by 7 bases, with 19 bases between the two germline ends. The DNA of the CDR3 is TGTGCCAGCACCCCCGGAACACCCGGGGGTGAAGCTTTCTTT. Amino acid sequence: CASTPGTPGGEAFF.

This chain connects TRBV6-1 to TRBJ2-5, with 8 bases identical to TRBD1. J gave up 4 bases and V 7 bases, and 8 bases lay outside the gene matches. Germline V gene sequence: CDR1 MNHNS, CDR2 SASEGT. The CDR3 spans 14 residues. CDR3 nucleotides: TGTGCCAGCAACCCGGGACAGGTTGCAGAGACCCAGTACTTC. Translated: CASNPGQVAETQYF.

The chain employs TRBV11-1 and TRBJ2-7, with 9 bases that match TRBD2. Unmatched junction bases numbered 10, after V lost 1 base and J lost 6 bases. Germline CDR1 reads SGHAT; CDR2 reads FQDESV (reference sequence). This CDR3 has 16 residues. The CDR3 here is CASSLEGSGSPPEQYF. In DNA form, the CDR3 reads TGTGCCAGCAGCTTAGAAGGTAGCGGGAGTCCCCCCGAGCAGTACTTC. Combining the CDR3 with reference TRBV11-1 and TRBJ2-7 gives the whole variable domain EAEVAQSPRYKITEKSQAVAFWCDPISGHATLYWYRQILGQGPELLVQFQDESVVDDSQLPKDRFSAERLKGVDSTLKIQPAELGDSAMYLCASSLEGSGSPPEQYFGPGTRLTVT.

This clonotype was seen just once. V and J are TRBV24-1 and TRBJ1-2, with D hard to call. The CDR3 spans 14 residues. V was clipped by 3 bases and J by 4 bases, with 11 bases between them. Germline V gives CDR1 KGHDR, CDR2 SFDVKD. CDR3 sequence: CATSDPDVSYGYTF. CDR3 coding DNA: TGTGCCACCAGTGATCCGGACGTCAGCTATGGCTACACCTTC.

Ten or more counts support this clonotype. The chain uses TRBV28 and TRBJ1-1; D ambiguous. V shed 2 bases and J shed 5 bases, with 12 bases lying between them. Germline CDR1 MDHEN, CDR2 SYDVKM. This CDR3 spans 14 amino acids. The DNA for the CDR3 is TGTGCCAGCAGTTTACCCAGCACGGGTACTGAAGCTTTCTTT. It codes for CASSLPSTGTEAFF. The complete variable domain, with remaining parts taken from reference TRBV28 and TRBJ1-1, reads DVKVTQSSRYLVKRTGEKVFLECVQDMDHENMFWYRQDPGLGLRLIYFSYDVKMKEKGDIPEGYSVSREKKERFSLILESASTNQTSMYLCASSLPSTGTEAFFGQGTRLTVV.

The chain combines TRBV6-5 with TRBJ1-1; D not resolved. The CDR3 has 15 amino acids. The germline V gene has CDR1 MNHEY and CDR2 SVGAGI. Trimming took off 2 bases at V and 1 base at J, with 11 bases between the two ends. CDR3 protein: CASSYSDRQNTEAFF. For the CDR3, the DNA is TGTGCCAGCAGTTACAGCGACCGTCAGAACACTGAAGCTTTCTTT.

This clonotype occurred many times. The chain uses TRBV12-3 or TRBV12-4 and TRBJ1-6; possible D gene TRBD1, 6 bases. V was shortened by 4 bases and J by 7 bases, with 14 bases between the two germline ends. The CDR3 has 15 amino acids. CDR3: CASSSTGLQNSPLHF. CDR3 DNA sequence: TGTGCCAGCAGTTCGACAGGACTCCAGAATTCACCCCTCCACTTT.

The V call is TRBV3-1, the J call TRBJ1-4, with D maybe TRBD1 (5 bases). CDR3 length: 15 amino acids. Germline CDR1 reads LGHDT; CDR2 reads YNNKEL (reference sequence). V was clipped by 5 bases and J by 5 bases, with 15 bases between them. CDR3 sequence reads: CASSEEGRINEKLFF. In nucleotides, the CDR3 is TGTGCCAGCAGCGAGGAGGGACGGATAAATGAAAAACTGTTTTTT.

This clonotype was detected a few times. J is TRBJ1-3 and V is TRBV28; 7 positions match TRBD1. The CDR3 sequence is 17 residues long. V lost 7 bases to trimming and J lost 0 bases; unmatched junction nucleotides: 12. Germline CDR1 is MDHEN and CDR2 is SYDVKM. CDR3 nucleotides: TGTGCCAGCACTATCACAGGGGCTTCGACCTCTGGAAACACCATATATTTT. This encodes CASTITGASTSGNTIYF. The full variable domain, with the rest looked up from reference TRBV28 and TRBJ1-3, is DVKVTQSSRYLVKRTGEKVFLECVQDMDHENMFWYRQDPGLGLRLIYFSYDVKMKEKGDIPEGYSVSREKKERFSLILESASTNQTSMYLCASTITGASTSGNTIYFGEGSWLTVV.

The chain uses TRBV7-6 and TRBJ2-5; unclear D gene. The V gene lost 6 bases and the J gene lost 5 bases, with 22 bases spanning the gap. CDR3 length: 16 amino acids. From germline, CDR1 is SGHVS and CDR2 FNYEAQ. The CDR3 loop is CASRKDASSLSETQYF. CDR3 bases: TGTGCCAGCAGAAAAGACGCAAGCTCCCTTTCGGAGACCCAGTACTTC. Supplemented by reference TRBV7-6 and TRBJ2-5, the full variable domain reads GAGVSQSPRYKVTKRGQDVALRCDPISGHVSLYWYRQALGQGPEFLTYFNYEAQQDKSGLPNDRFSAERPEGSISTLTIQRTEQRDSAMYRCASRKDASSLSETQYFGPGTRLLVL.

This rearrangement joins TRBV30 to TRBJ2-7, with 11 bases identical to TRBD1. V shed 0 bases and J 3 bases; nucleotides not matched to a gene: 1. Germline assignment: CDR1 GTSNPN and CDR2 SVGIG (reference sequence). This CDR3 is 14 amino acids long. In nucleotides, the CDR3 is TGTGCCTGGAGTGTTGGGACAGGGGGCTACGAGCAGTACTTC. It translates to CAWSVGTGGYEQYF.

This chain uses TRBV19 with TRBJ1-5, with a tentative D call TRBD1 (6 bases). This CDR3 is 13 amino acids long. Per germline, CDR1 LNHDA and CDR2 SQIVND (reference sequence). V lost 3 bases and J lost 4, with 7 bases in between. The CDR3 protein is CASSITGNQPQHF. CDR3 coding DNA: TGTGCCAGTAGTATTACAGGGAATCAGCCCCAGCATTTT. Variable domain in full (rest from reference TRBV19 and TRBJ1-5): DGGITQSPKYLFRKEGQNVTLSCEQNLNHDAMYWYRQDPGQGLRLIYYSQIVNDFQKGDIAEGYSVSREKKESFPLTVTSAQKNPTAFYLCASSITGNQPQHFGDGTRLSIL.

Ten or more counts support this clonotype. The chain links TRBV2 to TRBJ1-5; D gene uncertain. V was clipped by 3 bases and J by 0 bases, with 9 bases between them. CDR1 and CDR2 (germline): SNHLY, FYNNEI. The CDR3 extends over 15 amino acids. The CDR3: CASSDGSYSNQPQHF. The CDR3 nucleotides are TGTGCCAGCAGTGACGGCAGCTATAGCAATCAGCCCCAGCATTTT.

Remarks on this clonotype: Here the CDR3 omits its conserved ending phenylalanine or tryptophan, so a read error is the likely source. The chain combines TRBV13 with TRBJ1-1; D call uncertain. Between the trimmed V and J ends, which lost 2 bases and 10 bases, there was a span of 11 bases. The CDR3 consists of 12 residues. In germline, CDR1 is PRHDT, CDR2 FYEKMQ (reference sequence). The CDR3: CASSLRGLGAFS. CDR3 nucleotide sequence: TGTGCCAGCAGCTTACGAGGACTTGGAGCTTTCTCT.

This clonotype was observed a few times. CDR3 sequence reads: CASSLTLGQARVGYTF. The DNA of the CDR3 is TGTGCCAGCAGCCTAACCTTGGGACAGGCAAGAGTTGGCTACACCTTC. The chain employs TRBV7-2 and TRBJ1-2; TRBD1 agrees at 8 bases. This CDR3 is built from 16 residues. V shed 5 bases and J 7 bases; nucleotides not matched to a gene: 15. CDR1 is SGHTA and CDR2 is FQGNSA in the germline V gene.

The chain joins TRBV7-6 to TRBJ2-7; 8 nucleotides match TRBD2. Germline trimming cut 5 bases from V and 6 bases from J; bases unmatched to any gene: 12. The CDR3 is 15 amino acids. CDR1 and CDR2 from the germline V gene are SGHVS and FNYEAQ. The CDR3 reads CASSDSPAGVGEQYF. The CDR3 DNA reads TGTGCCAGCAGCGACTCCCCAGCGGGAGTAGGCGAGCAGTACTTC.

This clonotype was recorded many times. V gene TRBV19 combines with J gene TRBJ2-5; D is perhaps TRBD2 (7 bases). The CDR3 has 15 residues. V shed 3 bases and J shed 4 bases, with 15 bases lying between them. Germline CDR1 and CDR2: LNHDA and SQIVND (reference sequence). This CDR3 is CASSIGGRGGETQYF. DNA of the CDR3: TGTGCCAGTAGTATTGGCGGGAGAGGGGGAGAGACCCAGTACTTC.

This clonotype was counted a few times. The rearrangement links TRBV27 to TRBJ2-7; TRBD2 is a possible D gene (5 bases). The V end lost 0 bases, the J end lost 6 bases, and 15 bases lay between the germline ends. CDR1 MNHEY and CDR2 SMNVEV come from the germline V gene (reference sequence). The CDR3 sequence is 15 residues long. The chain's CDR3 is CASSLSNRELVEQYF. DNA of the CDR3: TGTGCCAGCAGTTTATCGAATAGGGAGTTGGTCGAGCAGTACTTC.

The chain recombines TRBV28 with TRBJ1-5; the match to TRBD1 covers 7 bases. There are 16 residues in the CDR3. From germline, CDR1 is MDHEN and CDR2 SYDVKM. Trimming removed 6 bases from V and 0 bases from J; junction bases left unmatched: 8. The CDR3 is CASSLGQFNSNQPQHF. The DNA for the CDR3 is TGTGCCAGCAGCCTGGGACAGTTCAATAGCAATCAGCCCCAGCATTTT. Complete variable domain (other parts from reference TRBV28 and TRBJ1-5): DVKVTQSSRYLVKRTGEKVFLECVQDMDHENMFWYRQDPGLGLRLIYFSYDVKMKEKGDIPEGYSVSREKKERFSLILESASTNQTSMYLCASSLGQFNSNQPQHFGDGTRLSIL.

The chain joins TRBV19 to TRBJ1-5; 7 nucleotides match TRBD1. J lost 6 bases, V lost 10 bases, and 9 bases had no gene match. The CDR3 spans 13 residues. The V gene's germline CDR1 is LNHDA and CDR2 SQIVND (reference sequence). The chain's CDR3 is CATSDRNGQPQHF. In nucleotides, the CDR3 is TGTGCCACCTCGGACAGGAACGGTCAGCCCCAGCATTTT.

This clonotype turned up a few times. The chain recombines TRBV6-2 or TRBV6-3 with TRBJ1-5; 7 bases match TRBD1. CDR1 and CDR2 (germline): MNHEY, SVGEGT. After removal of 4 bases from V and 5 bases from J, the junction contained 8 bases not matched to a gene. CDR3 length: 15 residues. In nucleotides, the CDR3 is TGTGCCAGCAGTTCGACAGGGCTTTCGGATCAGCCCCAGCATTTT. Its protein product is CASSSTGLSDQPQHF.